This record concerns one T cell receptor beta chain sequence. The clone's antigen remains unknown. Per-base quality was not reported, and no clone a single base away is much larger than it. The sample comes from a study of Tregs in tolerant kidney transplant recipients (dated by TCRdb to about 2019). Turning to the overall study: Before combined kidney and bone marrow transplantation, this study identified donor-specific regulatory T cells using TCRbeta sequencing and then followed those same cells after transplant. TCRbeta repertoire sequencing was used in 3 healthy controls to compare several ways of expanding Tregs specific for an allogeneic donor.

For TCRbeta CDR3 sequencing, genomic DNA from the sorted cells was extracted using the QIAGEN DNeasy Blood and Tissue Kit. High-throughput TCRbeta CDR3 sequencing, including PCR amplification with bias correction and internal controls, was performed commercially through immunoSEQ. Concerning the study's data processing: A unique productive TCRbeta sequence was defined by the CDR3 nucleotide sequence when primers matched, and otherwise by the CDR3 amino acid sequence together with the Vbeta and Jbeta genes. Sorting error was corrected by removing sequences shared between sorted populations at a frequency ratio of 2:1 or less, and the remaining shared sequences were assigned to the higher population. A sequence counted as donor-reactive if, in CFSE-low cells, the sequence had a frequency of at least 0.01% and was expanded at least 5-fold compared with unstimulated cells. Repertoire divergence was quantified by Jensen-Shannon divergence calculated from the top 100 TCRbeta sequences ranked by frequency. When a sample had multiple sequencing runs, each run was corrected for sorting error separately and the runs were then pooled. As stored in TCRdb, this immuneACCESS dataset retains in-frame rearrangements with V and J assigned. A fraction of the clones does not appear; measured against another copy, unresolved V genes explain less than half of the discrepancy, and the remainder lacks a known reason. That table gives V, J and clone size, and the DNA gave D and trimming. The sample profile shows around 52,000 clones; about four fifths of them were found once. Roughly 5.2% of the sample is in the top ten clones.

The investigation overall reported the following: Expanding Tregs with activated donor B cells appeared to identify the most biologically relevant and donor-specific TCRbeta repertoire. Because the study included only a small number of patients, the results must be confirmed in larger populations and under other immunosuppression protocols. Biological reproducibility was not directly addressed, though technical replication error appeared minimal.

Unstimulated Tregs (CD4+CD25+CD127-), CD4+ non-Tregs (CD4+CD25-), CD4 and CD8 cells were FACS-sorted from thawed PBMCs. Healthy control blood was obtained either as purchased buffy coats or from healthy volunteers. Healthy control blood was processed to PBMCs by Ficoll density gradient and cryopreserved, and patient PBMCs were collected before and after transplant. This clonotype originated in a human donor in good health. Sequences were obtained from CD4+ T cells from blood.

The DNA reads as follows: TGTGCCACCAGCAGCACCCGACTAGCGGGAGGGCCAAAAGCCGGGGAGCTGTTTTTT. This encodes CATSSTRLAGGPKAGELFF. Recombination connected TRBV15 to TRBJ2-2, and 14 junctional nucleotides match TRBD2. Taken from cysteine to phenylalanine, the CDR3 has 19 residues. The DNA shown is the 57-base CDR3, in frame from base 1. V trim: 3 bases; J trim: 6 bases; unmatched bases: 12. CDR1 and CDR2 are drawn from the germline V gene (reference sequence): LNHNV, YYDKDF.